The clone carrying this T cell receptor (beta chain) has more than one count but fewer than ten. A second about 6 to 12 cycle PCR used barcoded and J-beta primers. TCRdb itself ran the 5' RACE reads through MiXCR, one entry per CDR3 protein. The sample comprises 600,000 to 800,000 distinct CDR3 sequences, approximately 21% of which are singletons, and approximately 3.7% rests with the top ten. This sample is part of a study of blood T cells in healthy people across ages. The V end was cut by 1 base, the J end by 5 bases, with 8 bases between. Germline CDR1 SQVTM, CDR2 ANQGSEA. The CDR3 has 12 residues.

The source is a man between 65 and 79 years old in good health. This chain connects TRBV29-1 to TRBJ2-5; D is perhaps TRBD1 (5 bases). The sequencing sample was made of blood. The CDR3 DNA sequence: TGCAGCGTTGAAGGGGGCATGGAGACCCAGTACTTC. This gives the protein CSVEGGMETQYF.